Each of the 17 T cell receptor beta chains below was sequenced from the same sample in a study of shared clonotypes between healthy human individuals. Here immunoSEQ multiplex PCR was the method, and the copy in TCRdb shows in-frame clones only, minus some. The sample records around 2.3 million clones, 90% to 96% being singletons. Sequenced sample: naive CD4+ T cells sorted from blood. Sample subset: CD45RA+ positively selected. Every receptor here comes from a man aged 18 to 30 in good health.

The chain is built from TRBV19 and TRBJ1-6; TRBD1 is a possible D gene (5 bases). This CDR3 has 16 amino acids. The ends were cut back, 9 bases at V and 0 bases at J, with 15 bases in the middle. Per germline, CDR1 LNHDA and CDR2 SQIVND (reference sequence). CDR3 in DNA: TGTGCCAGCACGGTTCAGGGCAGCTCCTATAATTCACCCCTCCACTTT. Translated, it gives CASTVQGSSYNSPLHF.

The chain combines TRBV9 with TRBJ2-5; TRBD2 matches at 14 bases. This CDR3 has 18 amino acids. The V and J ends lost 0 bases and 4 bases, in that order; junction bases with no gene match: 8. The germline V gene has CDR1 SGDLS and CDR2 YYNGEE. CDR3 sequence: CASSVGRLAGGIGETQYF. CDR3 in DNA: TGTGCCAGCAGCGTAGGCCGACTAGCGGGAGGGATTGGAGAGACCCAGTACTTC.

The rearrangement joins TRBV5-4 to TRBJ2-6; possible D gene TRBD2, 5 bases. CDR3 length: 15 residues. Between the trimmed V and J ends, which lost 5 bases and 4 bases, there was a span of 13 bases. CDR1 and CDR2 from the germline V gene are SGHNT and YYREEE (reference sequence). CDR3 sequence: CASSVGNYGANVLTF. Here the CDR3 DNA reads TGTGCCAGCAGTGTCGGGAACTACGGGGCCAACGTCCTGACTTTC.

This clone was seen just once. V and J are TRBV30 and TRBJ1-2, with a weak D call TRBD1 (5 bases). CDR1 and CDR2 from the germline V gene are GTSNPN and SVGIG (reference sequence). V dropped 4 bases and J dropped 5 bases, with 14 bases sitting between them. CDR3 length: 13 amino acids. The CDR3, as DNA: TGTGCCTGGAACCGGGACGCATCGTATGGCTACACCTTC. Protein product: CAWNRDASYGYTF.

The rearrangement links TRBV6-5 to TRBJ2-7; 11 bases align to TRBD1. The CDR3 spans 15 residues. From germline, CDR1 is MNHEY and CDR2 SVGAGI. After removal of 5 bases from V and 3 bases from J, the junction contained 6 bases not matched to a gene. The DNA for the CDR3 is TGTGCCAGCAGTGGCCCGGGACAGGGGGTCTACGAGCAGTACTTC. Its translation: CASSGPGQGVYEQYF.

V usage is TRBV10-3 and J usage is TRBJ2-1, with D possibly TRBD2 on 6 matching bases. V dropped 0 bases and J dropped 0 bases, with 18 bases sitting between them. The V gene's germline CDR1 is ENHRY and CDR2 SYGVKD. This CDR3 has 19 amino acids. The CDR3 DNA sequence: TGTGCCATCAGTGAGTCACCCCTCATAGCGGCCCGCTCCTACAATGAGCAGTTCTTC. Encoded protein: CAISESPLIAARSYNEQFF.

The rearrangement joins TRBV2 to TRBJ1-4; D perhaps matches TRBD1 (5 bases). There are 15 residues in the CDR3. In germline, CDR1 is SNHLY, CDR2 FYNNEI. With 7 bases removed from V and 5 bases from J, the gap between germline ends came to 17 bases. The chain's CDR3 is CASTWSGLLNEKLFF. DNA of the CDR3: TGTGCCAGCACCTGGTCGGGGCTCTTAAATGAAAAACTGTTTTTT.

The gene calls are TRBV5-6 and TRBJ2-7, with 8 bases lining up with TRBD2. Germline loops: CDR1 SGHDT, CDR2 YYEEEE. The CDR3 loop spans 14 amino acids. Trimming removed 7 bases from V and 4 bases from J; junction bases left unmatched: 10. The CDR3 DNA is TGTGCCAGCTCTACCAGGGGACTAGGATACGAGCAGTACTTC. It specifies CASSTRGLGYEQYF.

The chain links TRBV11-2 to TRBJ1-5, with 9 bases identical to TRBD1. CDR3 length: 15 amino acids. V lost 5 bases to trimming and J lost 3 bases; unmatched junction nucleotides: 5. Per the germline V gene, CDR1 is SGHAT and CDR2 is FQNNGV. This CDR3 is CASSPGQGINQPQHF. In nucleotides, the CDR3 is TGTGCCAGCAGCCCAGGACAGGGGATCAATCAGCCCCAGCATTTT.

The rearrangement links TRBV13 to TRBJ2-7; 9 bases line up with TRBD1. CDR3 length: 16 residues. CDR1 and CDR2 from the germline V gene are PRHDT and FYEKMQ (reference sequence). V trimming: 4 bases; J trimming: 4 bases; junction bases outside the gene matches: 11. Written as DNA, the CDR3 is TGTGCCAGCAGCTCCGGGACAGGGCTGTCGTGGTACGAGCAGTACTTC. This codes for CASSSGTGLSWYEQYF.

The genes are TRBV4-1 and TRBJ1-1; D remains unclear. Germline assignment: CDR1 MGHRA and CDR2 YSYEKL. CDR3 length: 13 amino acids. V was clipped by 1 base and J by 6 bases, with 9 bases between them. Written as DNA, the CDR3 is TGCGCCAGCAGCCAAGTTGTGGAAGCTGAAGCTTTCTTT. Translation: CASSQVVEAEAFF.

The V gene is TRBV6-5, the J gene TRBJ1-1, with D tentatively TRBD1 (6 bases). The CDR3 has 16 amino acids. V was cut by 0 bases and J by 1 base, with 12 bases left in between. Germline lookup yields CDR1 MNHEY and CDR2 SVGAGI. CDR3 nucleotides: TGTGCCAGCAGTTACTCTCTGATGGACAGGAACACTGAAGCTTTCTTT. It is translated as CASSYSLMDRNTEAFF.

The chain carries TRBV5-1 and TRBJ1-1; TRBD1 agrees at 7 bases. Germline V gene sequence: CDR1 SGHRS, CDR2 YFSETQ. This CDR3 contains 15 residues. The V gene end was trimmed by 3 bases and the J gene end by 1 base; junction bases not matched to a gene: 6. The CDR3 DNA is TGCGCCAGCAGCTCCTCGACAGGGACGAACACTGAAGCTTTCTTT. Encoded protein: CASSSSTGTNTEAFF.

The chain has TRBV28 and TRBJ2-7; tentatively, D is TRBD2 (6 bases). Germline lookup yields CDR1 MDHEN and CDR2 SYDVKM. The V end was cut by 10 bases, the J end by 8 bases, with 18 bases between. The CDR3 covers 12 residues. The CDR3 protein is CATTRKGGKQYF. The CDR3 bases are TGTGCCACCACGCGGAAGGGAGGAAAGCAGTACTTC.

This sequence joins TRBV10-1 and TRBJ2-5; tentatively, D is TRBD1 or TRBD2 (6 bases each). V gave up 0 bases and J gave up 2 bases, with 10 bases separating them. The CDR3 runs to 15 residues. Germline loops: CDR1 WNHNN, CDR2 SYGVQD (reference sequence). Here the CDR3 reads CASSESGGPQETQYF. DNA for the CDR3: TGCGCCAGCAGTGAGTCGGGGGGCCCGCAAGAGACCCAGTACTTC.

The chain is built from TRBV6-5 and TRBJ1-1; the D gene is possibly TRBD1 (5 bases). V was shortened by 6 bases and J by 6 bases, with 17 bases between the two germline ends. The CDR3 runs to 14 residues. CDR1 is MNHEY and CDR2 is SVGAGI in the germline V gene. DNA for the CDR3: TGTGCCAGCAGCCAGAATATGCAGGGACCTGAAGCTTTCTTT. Translating gives CASSQNMQGPEAFF.

The chain joins TRBV10-3 to TRBJ2-2, with a tentative D call TRBD1 (5 bases). CDR3 size: 17 residues. The germline V gene encodes CDR1 ENHRY and CDR2 SYGVKD. V shed 1 base and J shed 0 bases, with 12 bases lying between them. The CDR3: CAISEFQGRANTGELFF. In nucleotides, the CDR3 is TGTGCCATCAGTGAGTTTCAGGGTAGAGCGAACACCGGGGAGCTGTTTTTT.